This T cell receptor (beta chain) was retrieved from a study of CD8 T cells in Susac syndrome. RNA amounts of roughly 0.45 to 1 ug underwent reverse transcription with random hexamers. TCRdb redid the calling of the immunoSEQ multiplex PCR reads with MiXCR, one entry per CDR3 protein. In the table there are 150,000 to 250,000 distinct CDR3 sequences, roughly 96% of which are singletons. This CDR3 is 11 amino acids long. The V and J ends lost 5 bases and 6 bases respectively, with 8 bases between them. Germline V lookup: CDR1 DFQATT, CDR2 SNEGSKA (reference sequence). This clonotype was picked up one time.

The chain links TRBV20-1 to TRBJ2-1; D not resolved. The TCR sequence derives from a human donor with multiple sclerosis. Sample: CD4+ T cells from PBMCs. The CDR3 loop reads CSALGLNEQFF. CDR3 nucleotides: TGCAGTGCTCTCGGCCTCAATGAGCAGTTCTTC.